What follows is one T cell receptor beta chain and its context. These data belong to a study of technical replicates of blood from a handful of donors. Using immunoSEQ multiplex PCR, the repertoire was profiled, and TCRdb retains in-frame clones only, with some absent. This repertoire shows about 84,000 clones, 97% found once; its top ten account for around 0.18%. The CDR3 sequence is 18 residues long. Trimming took 9 bases from V and 1 from J; bases not matched to a gene: 17. The germline gives CDR1 ENHRY, CDR2 SYGVKD. The sequencing sample was made of T cells isolated from PBMCs. The rearrangement uses TRBV10-3 and TRBJ1-4; 7 nucleotides align to TRBD1. This clonotype was obtained from a human donor in good health. The CDR3 bases are TGTGCCATACCGAAAAGGACAGGCAAGAGGGGAACTAATGAAAAACTGTTTTTT. Translation: CAIPKRTGKRGTNEKLFF.